The 25 T cell receptor beta chains below were found in one sample sequenced in a study of T cell clones after liver transplantation. The protocol was immunoSEQ multiplex PCR, while the TCRdb copy is restricted to in-frame clones and leaves out a portion. The sample records about 85,000 clones, around four fifths being singletons. The input for sequencing was CD4+ T cells from blood, taken 45 to 46 months after liver transplant. The receptors originated from a human patient who received a liver transplant. Some T cells may be transferred from the graft donor.

V is TRBV30 and J is TRBJ2-5; the D gene is possibly TRBD2 (6 bases). Trimming cost V 8 bases and J 3 bases, with 16 bases left between them. Looked up from germline, CDR1 is GTSNPN and CDR2 is SVGIG (reference sequence). This CDR3 contains 13 residues. The CDR3 sequence is CALAFPGEETQYF. DNA for the CDR3: TGTGCCCTGGCGTTTCCGGGAGAAGAGACCCAGTACTTC.

The table lists this clone with a count of one. The chain combines TRBV6-5 with TRBJ2-1; tentative D call: TRBD2 (7 bases). Germline CDR1 MNHEY, CDR2 SVGAGI. The CDR3 contains 14 residues. Trimming took off 4 bases at V and 7 bases at J, with 14 bases between the two ends. This CDR3 is CASSSQGSGNEQFF. In DNA, the CDR3 is TGTGCCAGCAGTTCACAGGGTAGCGGGAATGAGCAGTTCTTC.

This rearrangement joins TRBV7-8 to TRBJ2-3; the D gene is possibly TRBD1 (5 bases). The CDR3 length is 17 residues. V lost 0 bases and J lost 8, with 21 bases in between. Germline assignment: CDR1 SGHVS and CDR2 FQNEAQ. The CDR3 bases are TGTGCCAGCAGCTTAGCGCGTGAACTTACAGGAAATCCTACGCAGTATTTT. This gives the protein CASSLARELTGNPTQYF.

The V gene is TRBV7-8, the J gene TRBJ2-5; 7 bases agree with TRBD1. Unmatched junction bases numbered 2, after V lost 3 bases and J lost 4 bases. Germline CDR1 and CDR2: SGHVS and FQNEAQ. This CDR3 is 13 amino acids long. The chain's CDR3 is CASSFHRGETQYF. The DNA of the CDR3 is TGTGCCAGCAGCTTTCACAGGGGAGAGACCCAGTACTTC.

V gene TRBV9 combines with J gene TRBJ2-6; the D is unclear. CDR1 SGDLS and CDR2 YYNGEE come from the germline V gene. Trimming shortened V by 4 bases and J by 0 bases, and 20 bases separated the two germline ends. CDR3 length: 19 residues. The DNA of the CDR3 is TGTGCCAGCAGCCCCTATCGGAATGCTGACTTCTCTGGGGCCAACGTCCTGACTTTC. Protein: CASSPYRNADFSGANVLTF.

The J gene is TRBJ1-1, the V gene TRBV7-6; D perhaps matches TRBD1 (6 bases). Germline loops: CDR1 SGHVS, CDR2 FNYEAQ. V was trimmed by 2 bases and J by 1 base, leaving 11 bases between them. The CDR3 consists of 15 residues. CDR3 bases: TGTGCCAGCAGCTTACAACCGACAGGGAACACTGAAGCTTTCTTT. This sequence encodes CASSLQPTGNTEAFF.

This chain links TRBV19 with TRBJ2-3, with 11 bases fitting TRBD2. This CDR3 comprises 19 residues. The V gene end was trimmed by 10 bases and the J gene end by 1 base; junction bases not matched to a gene: 19. Germline V lookup: CDR1 LNHDA, CDR2 SQIVND (reference sequence). The CDR3 bases are TGTGCCAACCCGCCGGGGGGGTTAGCGGGAGGGGCAGGCACAGATACGCAGTATTTT. Amino acids: CANPPGGLAGGAGTDTQYF.

The rearrangement links TRBV19 to TRBJ2-1; TRBD2 matches 11 bases. From germline, CDR1 is LNHDA and CDR2 SQIVND (reference sequence). The CDR3 has 17 amino acids. V lost 3 bases and J lost 1; bases outside the gene matches: 5. CDR3 DNA: TGTGCCAGTAGTATGAGTTGGACTAGCGGGTCCTACAATGAGCAGTTCTTC. Translation: CASSMSWTSGSYNEQFF. Variable domain in full (rest from reference TRBV19 and TRBJ2-1): DGGITQSPKYLFRKEGQNVTLSCEQNLNHDAMYWYRQDPGQGLRLIYYSQIVNDFQKGDIAEGYSVSREKKESFPLTVTSAQKNPTAFYLCASSMSWTSGSYNEQFFGPGTRLTVL.

This rearrangement joins TRBV5-4 to TRBJ2-6; TRBD1 or TRBD2 may be the D gene (5 bases each). The germline gives CDR1 SGHNT, CDR2 YYREEE (reference sequence). The CDR3 length is 17 residues. Deletions cut 5 bases from V and 0 bases from J, with 15 bases between. CDR3 protein: CASSPGPLHSGANVLTF. Written as DNA, the CDR3 is TGTGCCAGCAGTCCGGGACCGCTCCACTCTGGGGCCAACGTCCTGACTTTC.

The chain carries TRBV5-1 and TRBJ1-1; maybe TRBD1 (5 bases). V dropped 2 bases and J dropped 3 bases, with 8 bases sitting between them. CDR1 SGHRS and CDR2 YFSETQ come from the germline V gene. This CDR3 is built from 13 residues. The chain's CDR3 is CASSFQGHTEAFF. The CDR3 nucleotides read TGCGCCAGCAGCTTTCAGGGCCACACTGAAGCTTTCTTT.

V gene TRBV9 combines with J gene TRBJ1-3; no clear D. Germline-derived CDR1 and CDR2 are SGDLS and YYNGEE. This CDR3 is 15 amino acids long. With 3 bases removed from V and 2 bases from J, the gap between germline ends came to 12 bases. Here the CDR3 DNA reads TGTGCCAGCAGCGCTTGGGGAGCCACTGGAAACACCATATATTTT. This encodes CASSAWGATGNTIYF.

The genes are TRBV7-9 and TRBJ2-6, with no clear D. Germline lookup yields CDR1 SEHNR and CDR2 FQNEAQ (reference sequence). V dropped 1 base and J dropped 0 bases, with 10 bases sitting between them. The CDR3 runs to 17 residues. The CDR3 here is CASSLGLGDSGANVLTF. DNA of the CDR3: TGTGCCAGCAGCTTAGGTCTTGGGGACTCTGGGGCCAACGTCCTGACTTTC.

The CDR3 nucleotides read TGTGCCAGCAGCTCCCTCGTGCGTGAGACCCAGTACTTC. Translation gives CASSSLVRETQYF. V usage is TRBV7-6 and J usage is TRBJ2-5, with unresolved D. The germline CDR1 and CDR2 sequences are SGHVS and FNYEAQ. Trimming took off 4 bases at V and 5 bases at J, with 11 bases between the two ends. CDR3 size: 13 residues.

The chain links TRBV9 to TRBJ1-1, with D possibly TRBD1 on 6 matching bases. The germline V and J ends were trimmed by 4 bases and 0 bases, with 10 bases remaining between them. CDR3 length: 14 residues. CDR1 is SGDLS and CDR2 is YYNGEE in the germline V gene. The CDR3 here is CASSPTGMNTEAFF. CDR3 DNA: TGTGCCAGCAGCCCCACAGGGATGAACACTGAAGCTTTCTTT.

The rearrangement joins TRBV21-1 to TRBJ2-7; the table's D call, TRBD2, has no DNA check behind it. TRBV21-1 has pseudogene status. The CDR3 consists of 16 residues. The CDR3 spells CASSYLVATRVDEQYF. CDR3 sequence (DNA): TGTGCCAGCAGCTACTTGGTAGCTACACGTGTAGACGAGCAGTACTTC.

V and J are TRBV6-1 and TRBJ1-1; D may be TRBD1 (5 bases). Trimming shortened V by 5 bases and J by 9 bases, and 16 bases separated the two germline ends. CDR1 is MNHNS, CDR2 SASEGT, per germline. The CDR3 has 13 residues. CDR3 bases: TGTGCCAGCAGTAGGCTCTCTGGGGCTCAAGCTTTCTTT. This codes for CASSRLSGAQAFF.

CDR3 DNA: TGTGCCAGCGAGTCCCAGGGAACCCACACTGAAGCTTTCTTT. Protein product: CASESQGTHTEAFF. The chain links TRBV7-9 to TRBJ1-1; D might be TRBD1 (5 bases). The V gene lost 8 bases and the J gene lost 3 bases, with 16 bases spanning the gap. Germline V CDR1 and CDR2: SEHNR, FQNEAQ (reference sequence). The CDR3 contains 14 residues.

The J gene is TRBJ2-3, the V gene TRBV5-1; D might be TRBD1 (6 bases). This CDR3 is 15 amino acids long. V shed 4 bases and J shed 4 bases, with 16 bases lying between them. CDR1 SGHRS and CDR2 YFSETQ come from the germline V gene. The CDR3 protein is CASSLGAGDADTQYF. The CDR3 coding sequence is TGCGCCAGCAGCCTGGGGGCAGGTGACGCAGATACGCAGTATTTT.

V gene TRBV28 combines with J gene TRBJ2-1, with no clear D. Trimming left V 3 bases short and J 6 bases short, with 6 bases between. Germline V gene data show CDR1 as MDHEN and CDR2 as SYDVKM. This CDR3 has 12 residues. The CDR3, as DNA: TGTGCCAGCAGTTTTGCCCCCAATGAGCAGTTCTTC. Translated: CASSFAPNEQFF.

This chain links TRBV14 with TRBJ2-7; a weak D match, TRBD2 (6 bases). Trimming removed 4 bases from V and 3 bases from J, with 13 bases in between. CDR1 is SGHDN and CDR2 is FVKESK in the germline V gene. The CDR3 loop spans 14 amino acids. The CDR3 reads CASSLGGRGYEQYF. CDR3 nucleotide sequence: TGTGCCAGCAGCCTTGGGGGGAGAGGCTACGAGCAGTACTTC.

The CDR3 sequence is CASSFGPSSTGELFF. The CDR3 DNA reads as TGCGCCAGCAGCTTTGGGCCAAGTTCGACCGGGGAGCTGTTTTTT. The rearrangement links TRBV5-1 to TRBJ2-2; D remains unclear. CDR3 size: 15 residues. V dropped 2 bases and J dropped 5 bases, with 13 bases sitting between them. Germline lookup yields CDR1 SGHRS and CDR2 YFSETQ.

V gene TRBV5-1 combines with J gene TRBJ2-5, with D possibly matching TRBD1 (6 bases). The V end was cut by 0 bases, the J end by 2 bases, with 14 bases between. The CDR3 consists of 16 residues. CDR1 and CDR2 from the germline V gene are SGHRS and YFSETQ. CDR3 bases: TGCGCCAGCAGCTTGGGAGTTACAGGGCAACAAGAGACCCAGTACTTC. Translating gives CASSLGVTGQQETQYF.

The chain employs TRBV19 and TRBJ1-5; D not resolved. Trimming removed 3 bases at V and 5 bases at J, with 14 bases between. The V gene's germline CDR1 is LNHDA and CDR2 SQIVND (reference sequence). The CDR3 is 15 residues long. CDR3 amino acids: CASSIGMRIYQPQHF. In DNA form, the CDR3 reads TGTGCCAGTAGTATTGGTATGAGGATTTATCAGCCCCAGCATTTT.

The V call is TRBV19, the J call TRBJ1-4; D is unclear. V lost 5 bases, J lost 0 bases, and 10 bases lay in between. The CDR3 is 15 residues long. Germline V lookup: CDR1 LNHDA, CDR2 SQIVND (reference sequence). This chain's CDR3 is CASSRLQATNEKLFF. CDR3 DNA sequence: TGTGCCAGTAGTCGATTGCAGGCAACTAATGAAAAACTGTTTTTT.

The J gene is TRBJ1-5, the V gene TRBV7-9; D ambiguous. The V end lost 0 bases, the J end lost 0 bases, and 9 bases lay between the germline ends. The CDR3 contains 16 residues. Germline assignment: CDR1 SEHNR and CDR2 FQNEAQ (reference sequence). CDR3 loop: CASSLAGANSNQPQHF. The CDR3 DNA is TGTGCCAGCAGCTTAGCTGGAGCAAATAGCAATCAGCCCCAGCATTTT.